The 13 T cell receptor beta chains in this list originate from one sample, sequenced in a study of T-cell memory formation after mild COVID-19. TCRdb passed the 5' RACE reads through MiXCR, listing each CDR3 protein once. This table has approximately 170,000 distinct CDR3 sequences, over 10% appearing once. The sequencing input was PBMCs or a T cell subset sorted from them (not recorded which). The receptor set was obtained from a man aged 18 to 30 who had mild COVID-19 (a few samples of this study predate the infection). Cell type and time point are not known.

The rearrangement uses TRBV4-3 and TRBJ2-7, with D perhaps matching TRBD1 (6 bases). The CDR3 has 13 residues. Germline CDR1 reads LGHNA; CDR2 reads YSLEER. Trimming shortened V by 4 bases and J by 12 bases, and 19 bases separated the two germline ends. CDR3 in DNA: TGCGCCAGCAGCCGCGACGTACAGGGCGGTATGTACTTC. Protein: CASSRDVQGGMYF.

This clonotype was counted many times. The chain couples TRBV7-3 to TRBJ2-7; 9 bases are shared with TRBD1. CDR1 and CDR2 (germline): SGHTA, FQGTGA. J gave up 8 bases and V 5 bases, and 7 bases lay outside the gene matches. The CDR3 extends over 13 amino acids. Written as DNA, the CDR3 is TGTGCCAGCAGCCCTGGACAGGGGAGTAAGCAGTACTTC. Translated, it gives CASSPGQGSKQYF.

This chain links TRBV12-3 or TRBV12-4 with TRBJ1-6; D unclear. The CDR3 sequence is 14 residues long. Trimming shortened V by 5 bases and J by 7 bases, and 12 bases separated the two germline ends. CDR3 nucleotide sequence: TGTGCCAGCAGTCCTCTGCCGGGAAATTCACCCCTCCACTTT. This codes for CASSPLPGNSPLHF.

This clonotype was seen only a few times. V and J are TRBV5-1 and TRBJ2-7; D unresolved. V was shortened by 2 bases and J by 1 base, with 7 bases between the two germline ends. Germline values: CDR1 SGHRS, CDR2 YFSETQ. The CDR3 consists of 13 residues. The CDR3 DNA follows: TGCGCCAGCAGCTTCAGTGGTTCCTACGAGCAGTACTTC. Its translation: CASSFSGSYEQYF.

This rearrangement joins TRBV29-1 to TRBJ1-1; perhaps TRBD1 as D (6 bases). The CDR3 runs 13 residues. V lost 3 bases to trimming and J lost 4 bases, with 12 bases between them. Germline V CDR1 and CDR2: SQVTM, ANQGSEA. The CDR3 region is CSVDWGPSTEAFF. CDR3 sequence (DNA): TGCAGCGTTGATTGGGGGCCTAGCACTGAAGCTTTCTTT.

This clonotype showed up many times. V and J are TRBV7-9 and TRBJ2-6, with 12 bases lining up with TRBD2. The V segment lost 1 base and the J segment 0 bases; nucleotides outside the gene matches: 7. The CDR3 length is 20 residues. The V gene's germline CDR1 is SEHNR and CDR2 FQNEAQ (reference sequence). DNA of the CDR3: TGTGCCAGCAGCTTAGTAAGGACTAGCGGGGCTTACTCTGGGGCCAACGTCCTGACTTTC. The encoded protein is CASSLVRTSGAYSGANVLTF.

V is TRBV11-3 and J is TRBJ2-1; D uncertain. Germline CDR1 and CDR2: SGHNT and YENEEA. The CDR3 consists of 14 residues. V lost 2 bases and J 5 bases, leaving 10 bases between the germline ends. The CDR3 sequence: CASSLNPGDNEQFF. The CDR3 region has the DNA TGTGCCAGCAGCTTAAACCCCGGCGACAATGAGCAGTTCTTC.

This clonotype was seen a handful of times. The chain joins TRBV5-1 to TRBJ1-2; no reliable D call. Germline values: CDR1 SGHRS, CDR2 YFSETQ. The CDR3 has 15 amino acids. Trimming removed 0 bases from V and 4 bases from J, with 13 bases in between. The CDR3 sequence: CASSLGAARSYGYTF. The CDR3 DNA reads as TGCGCCAGCAGCTTGGGGGCAGCCCGAAGCTATGGCTACACCTTC.

This clonotype was counted between two and nine times. V gene TRBV12-3 or TRBV12-4 combines with J gene TRBJ1-4; 7 bases match TRBD1. Losses at the gene ends were 3 bases for V and 8 bases for J; bases not matched to a gene: 3. CDR3 length: 13 amino acids. The CDR3 DNA is TGTGCCAGCAGTTTGGCCAGGGGGGAAAAACTGTTTTTT. It yields the protein CASSLARGEKLFF.

The V gene is TRBV6-5, the J gene TRBJ2-5; weak D call: TRBD2 (5 bases). Germline values: CDR1 MNHEY, CDR2 SVGAGI. The CDR3 consists of 13 residues. V dropped 5 bases and J dropped 2 bases, with 9 bases sitting between them. CDR3: CASSRGKQETQYF. CDR3 sequence (DNA): TGTGCCAGCAGTCGAGGGAAACAAGAGACCCAGTACTTC.

There are a few counts of this clonotype. The chain links TRBV11-2 to TRBJ2-1; tentative D call: TRBD1 (8 bases). With 5 bases removed from V and 5 bases from J, the gap between germline ends came to 16 bases. Germline lookup yields CDR1 SGHAT and CDR2 FQNNGV. CDR3 length equals 15 residues. In nucleotides, the CDR3 is TGTGCCAGCAGCATCGACAGGGGAGGGAACAATGAGCAGTTCTTC. Protein sequence: CASSIDRGGNNEQFF.

This clonotype was detected many times. The genes are TRBV15 and TRBJ2-3; 8 bases are shared with TRBD2. Trimming took 0 bases from V and 12 from J; bases not matched to a gene: 14. This CDR3 region has 16 residues. Germline V gives CDR1 LNHNV, CDR2 YYDKDF (reference sequence). CDR3 loop: CATSRDPRGANLRQYF. In nucleotides, the CDR3 is TGTGCCACCAGCAGAGATCCGCGGGGGGCCAACCTGAGACAGTATTTT.

The chain links TRBV6-2 or TRBV6-3 to TRBJ2-1; D gene ambiguous. The CDR3 is 13 amino acids. The V gene lost 6 bases and the J gene lost 9 bases, with 15 bases spanning the gap. CDR1 is MNHEY and CDR2 is SVGEGT in the germline V gene. The CDR3 reads CASSLVSNLEQFF. As DNA, the CDR3 is TGTGCCAGCAGCTTAGTCAGCAATCTTGAGCAGTTCTTC.